This entry is about one T cell receptor (beta chain). In the original analysis: Estimation of nucleated cell counts relied on the amplification of reference gene primers. Only in-frame clones appear in the TCRdb table, and some are missing; sequencing was by immunoSEQ multiplex PCR. Clone size and the V and J calls come from that table; the DNA yielded D and trimming. Altogether almost 250,000 clones are present, 86% being singletons, with the ten largest covering around 1.5%. This entry is derived from a study of blood T cell repertoires in COVID-19. Study summary: The origin of the acute and convalescent COVID-19 samples was the United States, Italy and Spain. The analysed material was cDNA or gDNA that came from T cells, B-cell-depleted T cells, or PBMCs.

The CDR3 extends over 11 amino acids. Germline V gene sequence: CDR1 DFQATT, CDR2 SNEGSKA (reference sequence). V lost 4 bases and J 7 bases, leaving 10 bases between the germline ends. This sequence joins TRBV20-1 and TRBJ1-2, with a possible D match to TRBD1 (6 bases). This TCR derives from a woman aged 55-75 years who had recovered from COVID-19. Material for sequencing was peripheral blood. The CDR3 sequence: CSATDSVGYTF. CDR3 nucleotides: TGCAGTGCTACGGACAGCGTTGGCTACACCTTC.